This T cell receptor beta chain derives from a study of blood T cells in healthy people across ages. Broader study findings: Diversity of TCR beta per million T cells declined in a roughly linear way with age. Diversity was estimated from one million T cells, and these estimates were considered underestimates. Samples with more naive T cells showed higher observed beta diversity.

This clonotype was detected only a few times. The antigen remains unidentified. The use of a sample-barcoded 5' primer and a J-beta primer mix characterized a second PCR of about 7 to 12 cycles. From each sample, at least 2.5 million paired-end reads containing CDR3 were obtained. TCRdb itself ran the 5' RACE reads through MiXCR, one entry per CDR3 protein. The data hold 1.5 million to 1.8 million distinct CDR3 sequences, with approximately 43% observed a single time. The germline gives CDR1 LGHNA, CDR2 YSLEER. The CDR3 sequence is 21 residues long. Trimming removed 0 bases from V and 7 bases from J; junction bases left unmatched: 24.

Sequencing used blood. The rearrangement links TRBV4-3 to TRBJ1-5, with 7 positions matching TRBD1. The source of this sequence is a woman younger than 35 in good health. This CDR3 is CASSQDRSHVGLQGRVQPQHF. CDR3 coding DNA: TGCGCCAGCAGCCAAGATCGGTCCCATGTCGGTTTACAGGGGAGAGTACAGCCCCAGCATTTT.